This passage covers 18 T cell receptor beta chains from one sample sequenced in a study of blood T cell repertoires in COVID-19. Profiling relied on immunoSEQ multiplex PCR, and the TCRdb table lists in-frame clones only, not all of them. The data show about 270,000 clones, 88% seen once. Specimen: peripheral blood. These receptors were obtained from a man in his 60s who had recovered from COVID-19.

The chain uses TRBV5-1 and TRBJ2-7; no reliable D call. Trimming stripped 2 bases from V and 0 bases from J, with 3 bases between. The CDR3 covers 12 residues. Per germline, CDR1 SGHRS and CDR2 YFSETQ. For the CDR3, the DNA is TGCGCCAGCAGCTTTAGCTCCTACGAGCAGTACTTC. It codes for CASSFSSYEQYF.

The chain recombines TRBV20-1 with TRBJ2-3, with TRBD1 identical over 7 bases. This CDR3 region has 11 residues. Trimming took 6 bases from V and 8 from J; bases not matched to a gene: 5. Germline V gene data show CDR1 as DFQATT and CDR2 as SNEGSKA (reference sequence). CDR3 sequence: CSADRVSTQYF. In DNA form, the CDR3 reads TGCAGTGCAGACAGGGTTAGTACGCAGTATTTT.

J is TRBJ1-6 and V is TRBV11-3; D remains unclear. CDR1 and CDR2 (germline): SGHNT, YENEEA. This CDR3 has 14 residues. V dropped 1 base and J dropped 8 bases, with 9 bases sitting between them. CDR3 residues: CASSLAGSDSPLHF. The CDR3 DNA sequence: TGTGCCAGCAGCTTAGCCGGGTCGGATTCACCCCTCCACTTT.

The DNA for the CDR3 is TGTGCCAGCAGCTCGCCGGGAGTTCTTGATACGCAGTATTTT. Its translation is CASSSPGVLDTQYF. The chain employs TRBV5-4 and TRBJ2-3; possibly TRBD2 for D (6 bases). The CDR3 has 14 residues. Trimming pared 3 bases from V and 6 bases from J, leaving 14 bases between. The V gene's germline CDR1 is SGHNT and CDR2 YYREEE (reference sequence).

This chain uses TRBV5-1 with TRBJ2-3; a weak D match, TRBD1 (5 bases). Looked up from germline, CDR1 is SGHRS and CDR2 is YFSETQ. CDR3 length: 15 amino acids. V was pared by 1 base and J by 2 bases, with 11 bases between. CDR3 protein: CASSLITGPTDTQYF. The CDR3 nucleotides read TGCGCCAGCAGCTTGATAACAGGCCCCACAGATACGCAGTATTTT. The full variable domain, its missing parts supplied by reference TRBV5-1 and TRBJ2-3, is KAGVTQTPRYLIKTRGQQVTLSCSPISGHRSVSWYQQTPGQGLQFLFEYFSETQRNKGNFPGRFSGRQFSNSRSEMNVSTLELGDSALYLCASSLITGPTDTQYFGPGTRLTVL.

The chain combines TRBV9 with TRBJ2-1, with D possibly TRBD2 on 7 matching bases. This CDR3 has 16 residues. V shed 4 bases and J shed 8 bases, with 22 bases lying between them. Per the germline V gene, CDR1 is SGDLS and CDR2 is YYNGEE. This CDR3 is CASSPARGQGWYEQFF. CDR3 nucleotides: TGTGCCAGCAGCCCGGCGCGGGGGCAGGGTTGGTATGAGCAGTTCTTC. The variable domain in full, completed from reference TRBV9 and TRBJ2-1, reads DSGVTQTPKHLITATGQRVTLRCSPRSGDLSVYWYQQSLDQGLQFLIQYYNGEERAKGNILERFSAQQFPDLHSELNLSSLELGDSALYFCASSPARGQGWYEQFFGPGTRLTVL.

As DNA, the CDR3 is TGTGCCAGCTCATACGACAGAGACTATGGCTACACCTTC. Its translation: CASSYDRDYGYTF. V gene TRBV18 combines with J gene TRBJ1-2, with a weak D call TRBD1 (5 bases). V shed 5 bases and J shed 3 bases, with 10 bases lying between them. Germline-derived CDR1 and CDR2 are KGHSH and LQKENI. This CDR3 is built from 13 residues.

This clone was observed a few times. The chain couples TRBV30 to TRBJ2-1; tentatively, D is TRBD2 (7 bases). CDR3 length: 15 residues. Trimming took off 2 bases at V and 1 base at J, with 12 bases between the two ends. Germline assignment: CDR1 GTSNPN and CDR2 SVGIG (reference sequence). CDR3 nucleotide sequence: TGTGCCTGGAGTAGGGGGGGGGCGTCCTACAATGAGCAGTTCTTC. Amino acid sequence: CAWSRGGASYNEQFF.

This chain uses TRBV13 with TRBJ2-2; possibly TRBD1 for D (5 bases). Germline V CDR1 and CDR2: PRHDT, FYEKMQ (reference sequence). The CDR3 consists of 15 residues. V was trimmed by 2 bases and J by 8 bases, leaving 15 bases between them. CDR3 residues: CASSLKFGATGELFF. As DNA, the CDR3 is TGTGCCAGCAGCTTAAAGTTTGGGGCAACTGGGGAGCTGTTTTTT.

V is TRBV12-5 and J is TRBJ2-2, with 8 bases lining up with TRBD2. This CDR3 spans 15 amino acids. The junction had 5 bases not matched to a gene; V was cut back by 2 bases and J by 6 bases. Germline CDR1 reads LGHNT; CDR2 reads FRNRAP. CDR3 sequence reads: CASGLYRGGPGELFF. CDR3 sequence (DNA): TGTGCTAGTGGTTTGTACCGGGGGGGCCCCGGGGAGCTGTTTTTT.

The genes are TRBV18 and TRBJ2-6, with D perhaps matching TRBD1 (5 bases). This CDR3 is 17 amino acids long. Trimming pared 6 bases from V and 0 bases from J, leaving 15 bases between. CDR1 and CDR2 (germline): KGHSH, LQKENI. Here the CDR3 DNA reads TGTGCCAGCTCCCAGGGAATTTTCAGCTCTGGGGCCAACGTCCTGACTTTC. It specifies CASSQGIFSSGANVLTF.

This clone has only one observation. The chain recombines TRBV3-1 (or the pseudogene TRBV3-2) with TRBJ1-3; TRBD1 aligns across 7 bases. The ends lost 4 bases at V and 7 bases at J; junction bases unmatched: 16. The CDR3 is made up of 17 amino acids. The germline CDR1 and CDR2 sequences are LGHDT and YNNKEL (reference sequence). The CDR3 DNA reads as TGTGCCAGCAGCCGGGGACAGACCCGCCGCCTTTCTAACACCATATATTTT. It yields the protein CASSRGQTRRLSNTIYF.

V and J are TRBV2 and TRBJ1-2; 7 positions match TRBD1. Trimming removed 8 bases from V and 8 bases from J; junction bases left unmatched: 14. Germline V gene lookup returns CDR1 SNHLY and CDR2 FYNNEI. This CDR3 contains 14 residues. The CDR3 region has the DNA TGTGCCAGCGAGAAAGAGGAGGGGGCGGGCGGCTACACCTTC. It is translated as CASEKEEGAGGYTF.

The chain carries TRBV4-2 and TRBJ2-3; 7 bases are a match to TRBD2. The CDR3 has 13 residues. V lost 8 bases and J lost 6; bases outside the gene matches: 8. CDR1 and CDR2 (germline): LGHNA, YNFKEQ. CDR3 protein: CASGTKRGDTQYF. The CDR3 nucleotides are TGTGCCAGCGGGACTAAACGGGGGGATACGCAGTATTTT.

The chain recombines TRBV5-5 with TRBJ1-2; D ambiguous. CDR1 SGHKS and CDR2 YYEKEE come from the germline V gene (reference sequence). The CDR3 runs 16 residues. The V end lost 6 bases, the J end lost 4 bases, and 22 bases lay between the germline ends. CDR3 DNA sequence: TGTGCCAGCAATTCCGGGGTTCCCAATCCTGGCTATGGCTACACCTTC. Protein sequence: CASNSGVPNPGYGYTF. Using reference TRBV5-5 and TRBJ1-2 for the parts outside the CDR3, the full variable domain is DAGVTQSPTHLIKTRGQQVTLRCSPISGHKSVSWYQQVLGQGPQFIFQYYEKEERGRGNFPDRFSARQFPNYSSELNVNALLLGDSALYLCASNSGVPNPGYGYTFGSGTRLTVV.

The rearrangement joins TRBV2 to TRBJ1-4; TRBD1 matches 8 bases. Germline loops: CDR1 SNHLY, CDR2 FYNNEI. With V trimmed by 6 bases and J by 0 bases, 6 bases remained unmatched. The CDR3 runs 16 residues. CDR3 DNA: TGTGCCAGCAGCGGACAGGGCCTTGCAACTAATGAAAAACTGTTTTTT. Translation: CASSGQGLATNEKLFF.

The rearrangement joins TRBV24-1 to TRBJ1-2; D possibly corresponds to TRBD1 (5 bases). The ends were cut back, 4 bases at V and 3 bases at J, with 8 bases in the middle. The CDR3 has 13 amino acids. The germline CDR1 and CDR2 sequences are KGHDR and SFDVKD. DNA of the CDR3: TGTGCCACCAGTGACTCGACAGACTATGGCTACACCTTC. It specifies CATSDSTDYGYTF.

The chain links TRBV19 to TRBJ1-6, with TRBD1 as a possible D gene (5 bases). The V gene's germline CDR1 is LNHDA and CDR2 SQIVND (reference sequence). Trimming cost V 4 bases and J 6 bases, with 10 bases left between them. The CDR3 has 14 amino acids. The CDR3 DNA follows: TGTGCCAGTAGTACAGGGCTAACTAATTCACCCCTCCACTTT. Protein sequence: CASSTGLTNSPLHF.